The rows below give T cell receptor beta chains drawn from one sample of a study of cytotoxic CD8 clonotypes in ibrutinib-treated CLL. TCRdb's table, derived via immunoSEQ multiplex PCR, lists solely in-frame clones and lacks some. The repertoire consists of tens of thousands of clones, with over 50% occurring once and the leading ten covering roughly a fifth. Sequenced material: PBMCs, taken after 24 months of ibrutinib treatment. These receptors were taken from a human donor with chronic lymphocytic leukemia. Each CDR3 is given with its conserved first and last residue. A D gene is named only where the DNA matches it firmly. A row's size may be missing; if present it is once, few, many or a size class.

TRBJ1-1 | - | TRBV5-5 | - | TGTGCCAGCAGCGCTTTTGGAGAGTTGGCGAACACTGAAGCTTTCTTT | CASSAFGELANTEAFF
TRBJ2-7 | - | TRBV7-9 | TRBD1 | TGTGCCAGCAGCTGGACAGGAGGCTACGAGCAGTACTTC | CASSWTGGYEQYF
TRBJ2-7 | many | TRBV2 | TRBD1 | TGTGCCAGCATGGGGACAGACCACAGCTACGAGCAGTACTTC | CASMGTDHSYEQYF
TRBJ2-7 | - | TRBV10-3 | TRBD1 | TGTGCCATCAGGACAGGGTTGGGCTCCTACGAGCAGTACTTC | CAIRTGLGSYEQYF
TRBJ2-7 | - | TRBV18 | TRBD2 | TGTGCCAGCTCTCCCAAGGAGCGGGGGTGGTTTTACGAGCAGTACTTC | CASSPKERGWFYEQYF
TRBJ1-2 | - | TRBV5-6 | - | TGTGCCAGCAGCTTGGTAGGAAGCGACAGCTACACCTTC | CASSLVGSDSYTF
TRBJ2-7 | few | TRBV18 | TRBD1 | TGTGCCAGCTCCCCTGACAGGGAATCCGAGCAGTACTTC | CASSPDRESEQYF
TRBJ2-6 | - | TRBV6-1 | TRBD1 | TGTGCCAGCAGTGGGACAGGGGTCCTCTCTGGGGCCAACGTCCTGACTTTC | CASSGTGVLSGANVLTF
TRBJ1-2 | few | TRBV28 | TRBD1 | TGTGCCAGCAGGGTGACAGGGACTTACTATGGCTACACCTTC | CASRVTGTYYGYTF
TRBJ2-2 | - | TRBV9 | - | TGTGCCAGCAGCAGAGCGAACACCGGGGAGCTGTTTTTT | CASSRANTGELFF
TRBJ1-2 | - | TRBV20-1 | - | TGCAGTCCCACAGGAGACTATGGCTACACCTTC | CSPTGDYGYTF
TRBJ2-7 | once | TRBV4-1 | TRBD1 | TGCGCCAGCAGCCAGCCCCGACAGGGTCTCGCCTACGAGCAGTACTTC | CASSQPRQGLAYEQYF
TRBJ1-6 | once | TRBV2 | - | TGTGCCAGCAGTGGTGGAGGGCACTTGCGGAGGGGGTTATCCTATAATTCACCCCTCCACTTT | CASSGGGHLRRGLSYNSPLHF
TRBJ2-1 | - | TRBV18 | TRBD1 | TGTGCCAGCTTTGAACGGGACAGGGGGCGTCGGGAGCAGTTCTTC | CASFERDRGRREQFF
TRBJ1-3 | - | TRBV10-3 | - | TGTGCCATTCGGCCCAAGTCCGGAAACACCATATATTTT | CAIRPKSGNTIYF
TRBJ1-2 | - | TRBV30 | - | TGTGCCGCGGCTTGGGGGGGCGGCTACACCTTC | CAAAWGGGYTF
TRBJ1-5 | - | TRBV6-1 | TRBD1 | TGTGCCAGCATTCCTACAGGGGGAAGCAATCAGCCCCAGCATTTT | CASIPTGGSNQPQHF
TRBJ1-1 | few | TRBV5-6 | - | TGTGCCAGCAGCTTGAGGACTGAAGCTTTCTTT | CASSLRTEAFF
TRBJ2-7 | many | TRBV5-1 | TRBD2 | TGCGCCAGCAGCTTGGTTACTAGCGGGCCCCACGAGCAGTACTTC | CASSLVTSGPHEQYF
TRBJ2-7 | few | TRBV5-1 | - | TGCGCCAGCAGCTTGCCCCTCGGGGAGCGGGACGAGCAGTACTTC | CASSLPLGERDEQYF
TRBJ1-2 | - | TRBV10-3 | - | TGTGCCATCAGCGGTCTCCGAGACTATGGCTACACCTTC | CAISGLRDYGYTF
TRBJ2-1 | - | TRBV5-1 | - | TGCGCCAGCAGCTTGGGACAGGTTTACAATGAGCAGTTCTTC | CASSLGQVYNEQFF
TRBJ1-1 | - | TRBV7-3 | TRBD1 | TGTGCCAGCAGCCTAGGGACAGGGGGCTACACTGAAGCTTTCTTT | CASSLGTGGYTEAFF
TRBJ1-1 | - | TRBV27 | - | TGTGCCAGCAGTTTACTCAGCCCGAACACTGAAGCTTTCTTT | CASSLLSPNTEAFF
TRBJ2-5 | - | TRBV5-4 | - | TGTGCCAGCACCCTCGACAGCCCCCAAGAGACCCAGTACTTC | CASTLDSPQETQYF
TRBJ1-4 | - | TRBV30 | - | TGTGCCTGGAGTAGTACGGGGGCGCTAGGTTCGGGTAATGAAAAACTGTTTTTT | CAWSSTGALGSGNEKLFF